One sample yielded the 18 T cell receptor beta chains listed below, sequenced in a study of blood T cell repertoires in COVID-19. The method was immunoSEQ multiplex PCR; TCRdb's version includes in-frame clones alone and lacks a portion of them. The repertoire holds over 150,000 clones, with 65% to 90% as singletons. Sequenced: peripheral blood. Receptors originate from a man aged 50-60 years with active or convalescent COVID-19.

V usage is TRBV6-1 and J usage is TRBJ2-2; 9 bases agree with TRBD1. This CDR3 is built from 15 residues. The germline V gene encodes CDR1 MNHNS and CDR2 SASEGT. V was clipped by 6 bases and J by 0 bases; unmatched bases: 2. The CDR3 DNA sequence: TGTGCCAGCAGAAGACAGGGGGCGAACACCGGGGAGCTGTTTTTT. Translated: CASRRQGANTGELFF.

This sequence joins TRBV5-4 and TRBJ1-1; 8 bases agree with TRBD1. CDR1 and CDR2 from the germline V gene are SGHNT and YYREEE (reference sequence). There are 15 residues in the CDR3. J gave up 3 bases and V 4 bases, and 8 bases lay outside the gene matches. CDR3 amino acids: CASSLRTGRHTEAFF. In nucleotides, the CDR3 is TGTGCCAGCAGCCTACGGACAGGGAGGCACACTGAAGCTTTCTTT.

This clone was observed a handful of times. The V gene is TRBV9, the J gene TRBJ1-1; 8 bases align to TRBD1. J was trimmed by 11 bases and V by 4 bases; bases with no gene match: 7. The germline gives CDR1 SGDLS, CDR2 YYNGEE. The CDR3 length is 12 residues. The CDR3 spells CASSPGGWDAFF. The DNA for the CDR3 is TGTGCCAGCAGCCCAGGGGGCTGGGATGCTTTCTTT.

The gene calls are TRBV6-4 and TRBJ2-1, with a weak D call TRBD2 (6 bases). CDR3 size: 14 residues. V dropped 4 bases and J dropped 1 base, with 8 bases sitting between them. Germline-derived CDR1 and CDR2 are MRHNA and SNTAGT. In DNA form, the CDR3 reads TGTGCCAGCAGTGTGGGGACTTCCTACAATGAGCAGTTCTTC. It translates to CASSVGTSYNEQFF.

V usage is TRBV6-5 and J usage is TRBJ2-2; 7 nucleotides agree with TRBD2. The CDR3 covers 15 residues. V dropped 5 bases and J dropped 6; count of bases not matched to a gene: 9. Germline loops: CDR1 MNHEY, CDR2 SVGAGI. The CDR3 DNA reads TGTGCCAGCAGTAAACAAGGACTAGGGGCCGGGGAGCTGTTTTTT. As protein: CASSKQGLGAGELFF.

This clone was detected only a few times. V is TRBV6-5 and J is TRBJ1-1, with unresolved D. The CDR3 runs 14 residues. Trimming left V 2 bases short and J 0 bases short, with 7 bases between. Germline values: CDR1 MNHEY, CDR2 SVGAGI. The CDR3 is CASSYERLNTEAFF. DNA for the CDR3: TGTGCCAGCAGTTACGAACGGTTGAACACTGAAGCTTTCTTT.

This rearrangement joins TRBV12-3 or TRBV12-4 to TRBJ2-2, with TRBD2 as a possible D gene (5 bases). This CDR3 has 12 amino acids. The V gene lost 6 bases and the J gene lost 4 bases, with 6 bases spanning the gap. In DNA, the CDR3 is TGTGCCAGCAGGACTATCACCGGGGAGCTGTTTTTT. It codes for CASRTITGELFF.

The rearrangement links TRBV29-1 to TRBJ2-1; 7 nucleotides match TRBD1. Losses at the gene ends were 6 bases for V and 8 bases for J; bases not matched to a gene: 4. Per the germline V gene, CDR1 is SQVTM and CDR2 is ANQGSEA. The CDR3 has 11 amino acids. The DNA for the CDR3 is TGCAGCGTGACAGGGCGGGATGAGCAGTTCTTC. Translating it yields CSVTGRDEQFF.

The V call is TRBV30, the J call TRBJ2-1, with TRBD2 identical over 9 bases. V shed 6 bases and J 7 bases; nucleotides not matched to a gene: 4. The CDR3 has 12 amino acids. Germline V gene data show CDR1 as GTSNPN and CDR2 as SVGIG (reference sequence). The CDR3: CACGLAPNEQFF. CDR3 DNA sequence: TGTGCCTGCGGACTAGCGCCTAATGAGCAGTTCTTC.

The rearrangement links TRBV6-5 to TRBJ1-4; 8 nucleotides agree with TRBD1. Germline CDR1 MNHEY, CDR2 SVGAGI. The CDR3 sequence is 15 residues long. V dropped 2 bases and J dropped 8; count of bases not matched to a gene: 7. Here the CDR3 DNA reads TGTGCCAGCAGTTACGGCCAGGGGGCTCGGGAAAAACTGTTTTTT. The encoded protein is CASSYGQGAREKLFF.

This clone was seen a few times. A read error may produce the germline difference seen at one junction end. V usage is TRBV25-1 and J usage is TRBJ1-2; 8 bases match TRBD1. The germline gives CDR1 MGHDK, CDR2 SYGVNS. The length of the CDR3 is 13 residues. CDR3 sequence: CASTESRGHGYTF. CDR3 in DNA: TGTGCCAGCACTGAATCCAGGGGGCATGGCTACACCTTC.

V gene TRBV6-5 combines with J gene TRBJ2-1; 8 bases map to TRBD2. The CDR3 totals 14 residues. The germline V gene has CDR1 MNHEY and CDR2 SVGAGI. The ends lost 8 bases at V and 5 bases at J; junction bases unmatched: 8. The CDR3 protein is CASRGGGRDNEQFF. The CDR3 DNA reads as TGTGCCAGCCGCGGCGGGGGGAGGGACAATGAGCAGTTCTTC.

V gene TRBV28 combines with J gene TRBJ1-6; TRBD1 matches at 7 bases. Per the germline V gene, CDR1 is MDHEN and CDR2 is SYDVKM. J was trimmed by 8 bases and V by 9 bases; bases with no gene match: 10. The CDR3 loop spans 14 amino acids. The CDR3 sequence: CASMTQGGDSPLHF. The CDR3 nucleotides are TGTGCCAGTATGACTCAGGGGGGTGATTCACCCCTCCACTTT.

Worth noting for this clone: Germline is not matched at one junction end, which may reflect a read error. The gene calls are TRBV11-3 and TRBJ2-1, with 9 bases lining up with TRBD2. Germline CDR1 SGHNT, CDR2 YENEEA. This CDR3 comprises 15 residues. DNA of the CDR3: TGTGCCAGCAGCTTAGTAGCGGGAGTGAACAATGGGCAGTTCTTC. This sequence encodes CASSLVAGVNNGQFF.

The chain employs TRBV6-5 and TRBJ1-1; the D gene is possibly TRBD1 (5 bases). The CDR3 spans 15 residues. The V gene lost 2 bases and the J gene lost 3 bases, with 13 bases spanning the gap. Per germline, CDR1 MNHEY and CDR2 SVGAGI. CDR3 DNA: TGTGCCAGCAGTTACCCCCGGGGGACGCACACTGAAGCTTTCTTT. This encodes CASSYPRGTHTEAFF.

V is TRBV19 and J is TRBJ2-7, with a possible D match to TRBD1 (6 bases). Germline-derived CDR1 and CDR2 are LNHDA and SQIVND (reference sequence). CDR3 length: 15 residues. V was pared by 4 bases and J by 2 bases, with 15 bases between. The CDR3 sequence: CASSTDPRDTYEQYF. CDR3 DNA sequence: TGTGCCAGTAGTACCGACCCCCGGGACACCTACGAGCAGTACTTC.

The rearrangement links TRBV30 to TRBJ1-4; D is unclear. V was trimmed by 3 bases and J by 8 bases, leaving 10 bases between them. The CDR3 is 12 amino acids. Looked up from germline, CDR1 is GTSNPN and CDR2 is SVGIG (reference sequence). CDR3 sequence reads: CAWSQAWEKLFF. The CDR3 DNA is TGTGCCTGGAGCCAGGCTTGGGAAAAACTGTTTTTT.

This clone has just a few counts. V and J are TRBV28 and TRBJ2-7; D is possibly TRBD1 (5 bases). V lost 2 bases and J lost 6, with 11 bases in between. Germline V gives CDR1 MDHEN, CDR2 SYDVKM. This CDR3 has 13 residues. CDR3 protein: CASSLNRPGEQYF. The CDR3 coding sequence is TGTGCCAGCAGTTTAAACAGGCCTGGCGAGCAGTACTTC.